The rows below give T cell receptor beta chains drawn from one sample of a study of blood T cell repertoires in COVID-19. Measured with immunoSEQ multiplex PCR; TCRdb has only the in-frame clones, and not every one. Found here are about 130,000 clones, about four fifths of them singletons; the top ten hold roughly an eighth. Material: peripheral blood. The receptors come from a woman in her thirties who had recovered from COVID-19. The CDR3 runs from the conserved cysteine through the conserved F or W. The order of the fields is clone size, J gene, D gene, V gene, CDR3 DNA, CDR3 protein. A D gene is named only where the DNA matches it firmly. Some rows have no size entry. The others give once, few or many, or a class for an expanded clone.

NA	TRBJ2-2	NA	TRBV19	TGTGCCAGTAGTATGCCGTCCCTGACAACACCCGGGGAGCTGTTTTTT	CASSMPSLTTPGELFF
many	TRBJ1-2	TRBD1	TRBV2	TGTGCCAGCAGTGAAGGACCAGGGACAGCCTATGGCTACACCTTC	CASSEGPGTAYGYTF
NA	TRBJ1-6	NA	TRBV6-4	TGTGCCAGCAGATCCGACGGGGATAATTCACCCCTCCACTTT	CASRSDGDNSPLHF
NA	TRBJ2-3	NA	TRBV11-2	TGTGCCAGCAGCTTAGTACAGGGTCGAGATACGCAGTATTTT	CASSLVQGRDTQYF
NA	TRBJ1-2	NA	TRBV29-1	TGCAGCGTTGAGGGAGTCGGGCAGGATGGCTACACCTTC	CSVEGVGQDGYTF
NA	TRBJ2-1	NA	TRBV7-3	TGTGCCAGCAGCTTAGGGCCCACAAACAATGAGCAGTTCTTC	CASSLGPTNNEQFF
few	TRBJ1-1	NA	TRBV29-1	TGCAGCGTTGACAGGGAGGGGACTGAAGCTTTCTTT	CSVDREGTEAFF
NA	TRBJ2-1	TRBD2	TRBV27	TGTGCCAGCAGTAATCCCGGGACTAGCTACAATGAGCAGTTCTTC	CASSNPGTSYNEQFF
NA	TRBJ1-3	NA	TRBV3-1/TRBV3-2	TGTGCCAGCAGCCAAGGGGGCAGTCGAGACACCATATATTTT	CASSQGGSRDTIYF
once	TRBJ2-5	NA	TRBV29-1	TGCAGCGTTGATGCGGGGGCGCTGGAGACCCAGTACTTC	CSVDAGALETQYF
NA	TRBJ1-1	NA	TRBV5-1	TGCGCCAGCAGCGTCCAGGGCACTGAAGCTTTCTTT	CASSVQGTEAFF
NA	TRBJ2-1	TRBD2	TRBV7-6	TGTGCCAGCAGCCTTCGACTAGCGGGGACAAACAATGAGCAGTTCTTC	CASSLRLAGTNNEQFF
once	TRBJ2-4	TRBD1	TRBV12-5	TGTGCTAGTGGCCCAGGACAGGGGAACATTCAGTACTTC	CASGPGQGNIQYF
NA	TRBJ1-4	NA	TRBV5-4	TGTGCCAGCAGCTTGCCGGACGGGAGCGAAAAACTGTTTTTT	CASSLPDGSEKLFF
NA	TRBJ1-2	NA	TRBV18	TGTGCCAGCTCACCGGAAACGACACGGCACTATGGCTACACCTTC	CASSPETTRHYGYTF
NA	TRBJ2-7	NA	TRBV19	TGTGCCAGTAGTATCGGCGCGGTCTACGAGCAGTACTTC	CASSIGAVYEQYF
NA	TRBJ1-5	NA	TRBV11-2	TGTGCCAGCAGCCTTGGGGCCAATCAGCCCCAGCATTTT	CASSLGANQPQHF
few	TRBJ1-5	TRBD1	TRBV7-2	TGTGCCAGCAGCCCGAGGACAGGGAGTGGTCAGCCCCAGCATTTT	CASSPRTGSGQPQHF
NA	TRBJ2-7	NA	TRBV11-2	TGTGCCAGCAGCATTACTAGGAACGAGCAGTACTTC	CASSITRNEQYF
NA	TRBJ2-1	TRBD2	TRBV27	TGTGCCAGCAGTTCGAGCGGGAGGATTTGGGAGCAGTTCTTC	CASSSSGRIWEQFF
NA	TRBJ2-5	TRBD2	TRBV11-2	TGTGCCAGCAGCAGCGGGGCGAAGGAGACCCAGTACTTC	CASSSGAKETQYF
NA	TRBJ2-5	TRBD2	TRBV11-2	TGTGCCAGCAGCTTAGCGGGAGGGCACCAAGAGACCCAGTACTTC	CASSLAGGHQETQYF
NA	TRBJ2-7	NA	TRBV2	TGTGCCAGCAGTGAGGTGCGCAGGGATGGAGAGCAGTACTTC	CASSEVRRDGEQYF
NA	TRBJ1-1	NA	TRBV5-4	TGTGCCAGCAGCTTGGACCGACAGTTGAACACTGAAGCTTTCTTT	CASSLDRQLNTEAFF
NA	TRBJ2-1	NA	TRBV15	TGTGCCACCAGCACTTTAGGGGTCTACAATGAGCAGTTCTTC	CATSTLGVYNEQFF
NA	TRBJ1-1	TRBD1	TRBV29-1	TGCAGCGTTTCCGGGACAGGGTTGAACACTGAAGCTTTCTTT	CSVSGTGLNTEAFF
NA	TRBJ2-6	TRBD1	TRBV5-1	TGCGCCAGCAGCACAGGGGGCTCTGGGGCCAACGTCCTGACTTTC	CASSTGGSGANVLTF
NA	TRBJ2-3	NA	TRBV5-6	TGTGCCAGCAGCGCGCGGTGGGGCACAGATACGCAGTATTTT	CASSARWGTDTQYF
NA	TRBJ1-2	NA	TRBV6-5	TGTGCCAGCTCTTACAGTCAGGACTATGGCTACACCTTC	CASSYSQDYGYTF
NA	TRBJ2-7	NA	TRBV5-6	TGTGCCAGCAGCTTTCAATACGAGCAGTACTTC	CASSFQYEQYF
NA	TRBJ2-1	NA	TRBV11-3	TGTGCCAGCAGCTTAGAAGGGAGCTCCTACAATGAGCAGTTCTTC	CASSLEGSSYNEQFF
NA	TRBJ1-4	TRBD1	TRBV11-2	TGTGCCAGCAGCCCAAAGGGGGCGCGAGATGAAAAACTGTTTTTT	CASSPKGARDEKLFF
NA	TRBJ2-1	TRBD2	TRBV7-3	TGTGCCAGCAGCTTAATAGCGGGAAGGATTCACAATGAGCAGTTCTTC	CASSLIAGRIHNEQFF
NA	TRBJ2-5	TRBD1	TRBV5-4	TGTGCCAGCAGCTCGCCGGGACAGGGACTAGAGACCCAGTACTTC	CASSSPGQGLETQYF
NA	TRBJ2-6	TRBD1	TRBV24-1	TGTGCCACCAGGACAGGGCTCTCTGGGGCCAACGTCCTGACTTTC	CATRTGLSGANVLTF
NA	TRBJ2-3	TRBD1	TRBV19	TGTGCCAGTAGTAGACAGGGAGCCTTCACAGATACGCAGTATTTT	CASSRQGAFTDTQYF
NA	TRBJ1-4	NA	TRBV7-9	TGTGCCAGCAGCAAAGACGGGGAAAGGGAAAAACTGTTTTTT	CASSKDGEREKLFF
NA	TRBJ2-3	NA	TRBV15	TGTGCCACCAGCAGAGATAGGGCGGGCCTTAGCACAGATACGCAGTATTTT	CATSRDRAGLSTDTQYF
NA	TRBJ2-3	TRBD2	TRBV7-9	TGTGCCAGCAGCTTAGGGCGGGAGCGCTCAGATACGCAGTATTTT	CASSLGRERSDTQYF
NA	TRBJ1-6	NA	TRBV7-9	TGTGCCAGCAGCTCAGGACAGTACAGTTCACCCCTCCACTTT	CASSSGQYSSPLHF
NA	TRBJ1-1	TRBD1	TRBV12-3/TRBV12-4	TGTGCCAGCAGAGTGACAGGGGCTGCTTTCTTT	CASRVTGAAFF
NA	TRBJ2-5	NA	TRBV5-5	TGTGCCAGCAGCTTGGTGTGGAGTCACAACCAAGAGACCCAGTACTTC	CASSLVWSHNQETQYF
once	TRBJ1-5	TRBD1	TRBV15	TGTGCCACCAGCAGAGATCCGACAGGGGGGCAGCCCCAGCATTTT	CATSRDPTGGQPQHF
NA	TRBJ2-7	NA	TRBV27	TGTGCCAGCAGTTTCGGACTTGACTACGAGCAGTACTTC	CASSFGLDYEQYF
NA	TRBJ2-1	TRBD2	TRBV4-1	TGCGCCAGCAGCCAAGCGACTAGCGGGGGGTCACAACCCTACAATGAGCAGTTCTTC	CASSQATSGGSQPYNEQFF
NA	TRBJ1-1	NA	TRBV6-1	TGTGCCAGCAGTGAAGAAGGGGGAGCGGACACTGAAGCTTTCTTT	CASSEEGGADTEAFF
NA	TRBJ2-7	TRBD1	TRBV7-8	TGTGCCAGCAGCTCGGGGACAGGGGTTGTGTACGAGCAGTACTTC	CASSSGTGVVYEQYF
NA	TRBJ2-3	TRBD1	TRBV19	TGTGCCAGTGGGGACAGTGCCGTGGCGGATACGCAGTATTTT	CASGDSAVADTQYF
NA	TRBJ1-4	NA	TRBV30	TGTGCCTGGAGTGTATTTACAACTAATGAAAAACTGTTTTTT	CAWSVFTTNEKLFF
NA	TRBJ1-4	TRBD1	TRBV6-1	TGTGCCAGCAGTGAAGCGCTAGGGGGCGTTTTCGTTGAAAAACTGTTTTTT	CASSEALGGVFVEKLFF
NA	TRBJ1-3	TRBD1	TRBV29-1	TGCAGCGTGGGGGACAGAAGCTCTGGAAACACCATATATTTT	CSVGDRSSGNTIYF
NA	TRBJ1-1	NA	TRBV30	TGTGCCTGGAGTGTAGAGAGGAACACTGAAGCTTTCTTT	CAWSVERNTEAFF
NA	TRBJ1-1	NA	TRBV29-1	TGCAGCGTTGAAGGGGACATGGCAAACACTGAAGCTTTCTTT	CSVEGDMANTEAFF
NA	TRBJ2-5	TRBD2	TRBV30	TGTGCCTGGAGTCAGCGAGCGGGGGGGCCGGGCTACTTC	CAWSQRAGGPGYF